Listed below are T cell receptor beta chains from one sample, sequenced in a study of cytomegalovirus exposure and HLA in healthy donors. Assay: immunoSEQ multiplex PCR; the TCRdb copy retains only in-frame clones and omits some. The sample lists roughly 120,000 clones, approximately 80% seen once, with approximately 0.9% in the top ten. The sequencing input was PBMCs. The receptors stem from a woman aged 25 to 39 in good health and CMV-seronegative. The CDR3 runs from the conserved cysteine through the conserved F or W. The D gene is left open where the match is weak. Size tells how often a clone was seen (once, few, many) or the class of an expanded clone, and some rows leave it out.

V,D,J,size,DNA,CDR3
TRBV5-8,.,TRBJ1-1,.,TGTGCCAGCAGCCCCCACAACGAGCGAGCTTTCTTT,CASSPHNERAFF
TRBV7-3,TRBD1,TRBJ1-1,.,TGTGCCAGCAGCATCCAGGGGGACACTGAAGCTTTCTTT,CASSIQGDTEAFF
TRBV11-3,TRBD1,TRBJ1-2,.,TGTGCCAGCAGCTTACGCCAGGGGGCTAACTATGGCTACACCTTC,CASSLRQGANYGYTF
TRBV6-4,.,TRBJ1-1,.,TGTGCCAGCAGTGAACAGGGTAACACTGAAGCTTTCTTT,CASSEQGNTEAFF
TRBV6-5,.,TRBJ1-1,.,TGTGCCAGCAGTTCTACACCCACAGTCGACACTGAAGCTTTCTTT,CASSSTPTVDTEAFF
TRBV5-1,.,TRBJ2-3,.,TGCGCCAGCAGCCACTCATTTAGCACAGATACGCAGTATTTT,CASSHSFSTDTQYF
TRBV19,.,TRBJ1-5,.,TGTGCCAGTAGTACCTGGACTAGCCTCCGACAGCCCCAGCATTTT,CASSTWTSLRQPQHF
TRBV5-1,.,TRBJ1-3,.,TGCGCCAGCAGCGGCACAGGGCCGTACTCTGGAAACACCATATATTTT,CASSGTGPYSGNTIYF
TRBV5-8,.,TRBJ2-2,.,TGTGCCAGCAGCTTTTCAGGGGCCGGGGAGCTGTTTTTT,CASSFSGAGELFF
TRBV28,TRBD1,TRBJ1-1,.,TGTGCCAGCAGACAACAGGGGCCTACCGAAGCTTTCTTT,CASRQQGPTEAFF
TRBV19,TRBD1,TRBJ1-2,.,TGTGCCAGTAGTTCGATCGGGGACAGCGTCTATGGCTACACCTTC,CASSSIGDSVYGYTF
TRBV6-1,.,TRBJ2-5,.,TGTGCCTATGCGCGGGACGCCGAGGGAGAGACCCAGTACTTC,CAYARDAEGETQYF
TRBV6-5,.,TRBJ1-1,once,TGTGCCAGCAGGCGGGTCTTAGCGAACACTGAAGCTTTCTTT,CASRRVLANTEAFF
TRBV18,.,TRBJ2-5,.,TGTGCCAGCTCACCCGGGTTGCCCCTAGAGACCCAGTACTTC,CASSPGLPLETQYF
TRBV5-1,.,TRBJ1-2,few,TGCGCCAGCAGCTTGCTGGAGGCTGGCAACTATGGCTACACCTTC,CASSLLEAGNYGYTF
TRBV5-1,.,TRBJ1-1,.,TGCGCCAGCCGGACAGTGAACACTGAAGCTTTCTTT,CASRTVNTEAFF
TRBV6-5,.,TRBJ2-7,few,TGTGCCAGCAGTTACTACGGGAGTAACGACGAGCAGTACTTC,CASSYYGSNDEQYF
TRBV7-2,TRBD1,TRBJ2-1,few,TGTGCCAGCAGCTCCCCGACAGGGACCAATGAGCAGTTCTTC,CASSSPTGTNEQFF
TRBV4-2,.,TRBJ2-7,.,TGTGCCAGCAGCCTCGACTTAACAGAGCAGTACTTC,CASSLDLTEQYF
TRBV27,TRBD1,TRBJ2-1,.,TGTGCCAGCAGTTCGGGACAGAATGAGCAGTTCTTC,CASSSGQNEQFF
TRBV9,.,TRBJ2-1,.,TGTGCCAGCAGCGTCGCGGGGGCGGGATACAATGAGCAGTTCTTC,CASSVAGAGYNEQFF
TRBV14,.,TRBJ1-2,.,TGTGCCAGCAGCCAGACAGGTTTTCATGGCTACACCTTC,CASSQTGFHGYTF
TRBV6-1,.,TRBJ1-1,once,TGTGCCAGCAGTGAAACAGGGATGAGTGCTTTCTTT,CASSETGMSAFF
TRBV4-1,.,TRBJ1-5,few,TGCGCCAGCAGCCAAGATTTTTCCTTAGCTCAGCCCCAGCATTTT,CASSQDFSLAQPQHF
TRBV10-3,.,TRBJ1-2,.,TGTGCCGCCTCGGAGGGCCCCACTGACTATGGCTACACCTTC,CAASEGPTDYGYTF
TRBV7-2,.,TRBJ2-5,.,TGTGCCAGCAGCCTTGCCCCCGTAGTGACCCAGTACTTC,CASSLAPVVTQYF
TRBV15,.,TRBJ2-7,.,TGTGCCACCAGCTTAGAAAGAGGGTACGAGCAGTACTTC,CATSLERGYEQYF
TRBV6-5,.,TRBJ1-6,.,TGTGCCAGCAGCTCCGGACAGACCCCACCCCTCCACTTT,CASSSGQTPPLHF
TRBV6-5,.,TRBJ1-2,once,TGTGCCAGCAGTTCCAGTGGCATGGTTTATGGCTACACCTTC,CASSSSGMVYGYTF
TRBV12-5,.,TRBJ2-7,.,TGTGCTTCGGGGTTAGGAACCTACGAGCAGTACTTC,CASGLGTYEQYF
TRBV30,TRBD1,TRBJ1-2,.,TGTGCCTGGAGGCAACAGGGGGCGTTCTATGGCTACACCTTC,CAWRQQGAFYGYTF
TRBV30,TRBD1,TRBJ1-2,.,TGTGCCGCCCTAGGGGGACAGGGGTACTATGGCTACACCTTC,CAALGGQGYYGYTF
TRBV5-1,.,TRBJ2-7,.,TGCGCCAGCAGCTTCGGAGGGGTTGAGGACGAGCAGTACTTC,CASSFGGVEDEQYF
TRBV6-5,TRBD1,TRBJ1-3,few,TGTGCCAGCAGACCAGGGGGCACTGGAAACACCATATATTTT,CASRPGGTGNTIYF
TRBV5-6,.,TRBJ2-7,.,TGTGCCAGCAGCTTGGGCCCGGGAGAGGGACGGGAGCAGTACTTC,CASSLGPGEGREQYF
TRBV10-2,.,TRBJ1-1,.,TGCGCCAGCAATGGTGGGGGGACTGAAGCTTTCTTT,CASNGGGTEAFF
TRBV5-6,TRBD2,TRBJ2-1,.,TGTGCCAGCAGTCACGTAGCGGGGGCTCTGTTCTTC,CASSHVAGALFF
TRBV29-1,.,TRBJ2-5,.,TGCAGCGTTCTGCCAGGGGAAGAGACCCAGTACTTC,CSVLPGEETQYF
TRBV18,.,TRBJ2-2,.,TGTGCCAGCTCACCCATTACGGGGTCGAACACCGGGGAGCTGTTTTTT,CASSPITGSNTGELFF
TRBV4-2,.,TRBJ1-1,.,TGTGCCAGCGGAGTGACTATTACCCCGAACACTGAAGCTTTCTTT,CASGVTITPNTEAFF
TRBV5-6,.,TRBJ1-4,.,TGTGCCAGCAGCCGGTTGGGGCCCAATGAAAAACTGTTTTTT,CASSRLGPNEKLFF
TRBV6-5,.,TRBJ2-7,.,TGTGCCAGCAGTACCCAGGGAAGCCCTTGGAACGAGCAGTACTTC,CASSTQGSPWNEQYF
TRBV14,TRBD2,TRBJ2-3,few,TGTGCCAGCAGCCAACGGGGACTAGCGGGGGGCACAGATACGCAGTATTTT,CASSQRGLAGGTDTQYF
TRBV2,TRBD1,TRBJ1-1,once,TGTGCCAGCAGTGAACAGGGGGCTACTGAAGCTTTCTTT,CASSEQGATEAFF
TRBV6-5,TRBD1,TRBJ2-1,.,TGTGCCAGCAGTTACGGGCTTTGGGCAGGGGGCAATGAGCAGTTCTTC,CASSYGLWAGGNEQFF
TRBV29-1,.,TRBJ1-2,.,TGCAGCGTTGATTCGGCGGATGGCTACACCTTC,CSVDSADGYTF
TRBV10-2,.,TRBJ1-3,.,TGCGCCAGCAGTGAATTCGTCGGAAACACCATATATTTT,CASSEFVGNTIYF
TRBV6-1,.,TRBJ2-7,.,TGTGCCAGCAGTGAAGGGACAGTTTTCTACGAGCAGTACTTC,CASSEGTVFYEQYF
TRBV7-6,TRBD2,TRBJ2-1,.,TGTGCCAGCAGTACCATAGCGGGAGCCTACAATGAGCAGTTCTTC,CASSTIAGAYNEQFF
TRBV12-5,TRBD1,TRBJ2-7,.,TGTGCTAGTGGTTTGGCCTTAACAGGGGGCGAGCAGTACTTC,CASGLALTGGEQYF
TRBV5-6,TRBD2,TRBJ2-2,.,TGTGCCAGCAGCGTACTAGCGGGGGGGCCCGGGGAGCTGTTTTTT,CASSVLAGGPGELFF
TRBV10-3,TRBD1,TRBJ1-2,.,TGTGCCATCAGTGATGGGACAGGGGGATATGGCGGCTACACCTTC,CAISDGTGGYGGYTF
TRBV2,TRBD2,TRBJ2-7,.,TGTGCCAGCAGTTGGACTAGCGGGATTTCACCCGAGCAGTACTTC,CASSWTSGISPEQYF
TRBV19,.,TRBJ2-7,.,TGTGCCAGTAGTCCTACCCCAGGCAGCTCCTACGAGCAGTACTTC,CASSPTPGSSYEQYF
TRBV5-1,.,TRBJ1-2,.,TGCGCCAGCAGCCAAACACCTAGTCAGCGCTACACCTTC,CASSQTPSQRYTF